The 17 T cell receptor beta chains reported below all come from one sample, sequenced in a study of tumor-infiltrating lymphocytes in primary liver carcinoma. Total RNA (approximately 500 ng) served as template for TCR beta cDNA synthesis primed by a constant-region primer. Libraries covering TCR beta were generated through three nested multiplex PCR rounds (using a slightly modified ARM-PCR). Forward primers for TRBV1-TRBV30 and a C-beta reverse primer served the first two PCR rounds, at roughly 10 cycles each. MiXCR, applied by TCRdb to the multiplex PCR reads, yields one record per CDR3 protein. This sample has about 54,000 distinct CDR3 sequences, with about 80% found just once. Co-extraction of both nucleic acids (RNA and DNA) used roughly 18-32 mg of unsorted bulk tissue. The sequencing sample was made of liver tumor tissue from sampling region 2. Subset defined: tumor region T2, inferior pole. These receptor sequences come from a man aged 35-49 years with primary liver carcinoma and hepatitis B virus infection.

Comments on this clonotype: A single base separates this from a much larger clone, so it may be a read error. This rearrangement joins TRBV2 to TRBJ2-7, with no clear D. CDR3 length: 12 residues. Germline CDR1 is SNHLY and CDR2 is FYNNEI. Trimming took 10 bases from V and 1 from J, leaving 11 bases between them. CDR3 DNA sequence: TGTGCCATACGAAAGGGATCCTACGAGCAGTACTTC. This encodes CAIRKGSYEQYF.

About this clonotype itself: One end of the junction does not line up with germline, which may come from a read error. The V and J genes are TRBV29-1 and TRBJ1-5; D unclear. CDR1 SQVTM and CDR2 ANQGSEA come from the germline V gene. This CDR3 region has 12 residues. CDR3 amino acids: CSIGEGNQPQHF. The CDR3 DNA is TGCAGCATTGGGGAAGGGAATCAGCCCCAACATTTT.

This clonotype was counted at least ten times. The chain employs TRBV14 and TRBJ1-2; D perhaps matches TRBD1 (5 bases). The CDR3 sequence is 15 residues long. The germline V gene encodes CDR1 SGHDN and CDR2 FVKESK. V dropped 1 base and J dropped 8 bases, with 17 bases sitting between them. The CDR3 DNA reads TGTGCCAGCAGCCAAGGAGGAGTCGGGACGAAAGGCTACACCTTC. This sequence encodes CASSQGGVGTKGYTF.

Remarks on this clonotype: Sequence at one end of the junction differs from germline and may be a read error. The V and J genes are TRBV12-3 or TRBV12-4 and TRBJ2-5, with a possible D match to TRBD1 (5 bases). This CDR3 region has 15 residues. This CDR3 is CVSSNLGLVGETQYF. Written as DNA, the CDR3 is TGTGTCAGCAGTAACCTGGGGCTAGTGGGAGAGACCCAGTACTTC.

As regards this clonotype: Germline and junction disagree at one end, which may indicate a read error. This rearrangement joins TRBV6-1 to TRBJ1-6; D is unresolved. This CDR3 spans 16 amino acids. CDR1 and CDR2 (germline): MNHNS, SASEGT. The DNA for the CDR3 is TGTGCCAACAGTGAAATGGTCACCTCCTATAATTCATCCCTCCACTTT. Residues: CANSEMVTSYNSSLHF.

This clonotype was counted a few times. A read error is likely, as this CDR3 ends without the conserved phenylalanine or tryptophan. The chain is built from TRBV19 and TRBJ2-1; perhaps TRBD2 as D (5 bases). Per germline, CDR1 LNHDA and CDR2 SQIVND (reference sequence). The CDR3 has 14 amino acids. With 3 bases removed from V and 5 bases from J, the gap between germline ends came to 11 bases. The CDR3: CASSMAGGHNEQFS. The CDR3 region has the DNA TGTGCCAGTAGTATGGCTGGAGGTCACAATGAGCAGTTCTCC.

As for this clonotype: An end of the junction differs from the germline gene, which may be a read error. The rearrangement joins TRBV6-5 to TRBJ2-2, with D maybe TRBD2 (6 bases). CDR1 is MNHEY and CDR2 is SVGAGI in the germline V gene. There are 16 residues in the CDR3. CDR3 sequence: CASSTLRGRTTGELFF. CDR3 sequence (DNA): TGTGCCAGCAGTACCTTGAGAGGGAGGACTACCGGGGAGTTGTTTTTT.

The CDR3 region has the DNA TGTGCCAGCAGGGATGCTAGCCTCAACACCGGGGAGCTGTTTTTT. As protein: CASRDASLNTGELFF. V and J are TRBV7-9 and TRBJ2-2; D perhaps matches TRBD2 (5 bases). The CDR3 is made up of 15 amino acids. CDR1 and CDR2 from the germline V gene are SEHNR and FQNEAQ (reference sequence). Trimming left V 6 bases short and J 2 bases short, with 13 bases between.

Of note for this clonotype: This may stem from a read error, because a much larger clone lies one nucleotide away. The rearrangement uses TRBV11-2 and TRBJ2-7, with 9 bases aligning to TRBD1. This CDR3 region has 15 residues. CDR1 is SGHAT, CDR2 FQNNGV, per germline. The CDR3 DNA reads TGTGCCAGCAGCTTACCGGGACAGGGACTTTACGAGCAGCACTTC. This translates into CASSLPGQGLYEQHF.

For this clonotype: A read error is likely, as this CDR3 ends without the conserved phenylalanine or tryptophan. No DNA is shown, since the ends of the CDR3 on it are uncertain; the CDR3 is the one TCRdb lists. The CDR3 protein is CASSEGGGRETHYL. The chain has TRBV11-2 and TRBJ2-5; the D call in the table, TRBD1, was not verified against the DNA. CDR1 and CDR2 (germline): SGHAT, FQNNGV. The CDR3 has 14 amino acids, counting both end residues.

About this clonotype: The germline gene is not matched at one end of the junction; a read error may be the cause. This chain joins TRBV28 and TRBJ1-5; TRBD1 might be the D (6 bases). The CDR3 consists of 15 residues. CDR1 MDHEN and CDR2 SYDVKM come from the germline V gene. The CDR3 protein is CVSRGMGTNDQPQHF. DNA for the CDR3: TGTGTCAGCAGGGGCATGGGGACAAACGATCAACCCCAGCATTTT.

The rearrangement joins TRBV4-1 to TRBJ2-7, with D perhaps TRBD2 (6 bases). Germline-derived CDR1 and CDR2 are MGHRA and YSYEKL. V lost 1 base and J 11 bases, leaving 15 bases between the germline ends. The CDR3 has 13 residues. CDR3 DNA: TGCGCCAGCAGCCAAGTCGGAGCTAGCGAAGAGTACTTC. This codes for CASSQVGASEEYF.

As concerns this clonotype: An end of the junction differs from the germline gene, which may be a read error. The V call is TRBV19, the J call TRBJ1-1, with D perhaps TRBD1 (5 bases). CDR3 length: 13 amino acids. Germline V gives CDR1 LNHDA, CDR2 SQIVND (reference sequence). The CDR3 DNA reads as TGTGCTAGTAGATGGGACGTGAACACTGAAGCTTTCTTT. It yields the protein CASRWDVNTEAFF.

This clonotype has at least ten counts. V gene TRBV19 combines with J gene TRBJ2-5; 9 bases map to TRBD1. The CDR3 has 13 amino acids. The junction had 4 bases not matched to a gene; V was cut back by 7 bases and J by 4 bases. Germline V gene lookup returns CDR1 LNHDA and CDR2 SQIVND (reference sequence). CDR3 sequence (DNA): TGTGCCAGTACCGTGACAGGGGGAGAGACCCAGTACTTC. Amino acids: CASTVTGGETQYF. Full variable domain (remainder filled in from reference TRBV19 and TRBJ2-5): DGGITQSPKYLFRKEGQNVTLSCEQNLNHDAMYWYRQDPGQGLRLIYYSQIVNDFQKGDIAEGYSVSREKKESFPLTVTSAQKNPTAFYLCASTVTGGETQYFGPGTRLLVL.

Details on this clonotype: One end of the junction does not line up with germline, which may come from a read error. The rearrangement links TRBV10-2 to TRBJ2-7; tentative D call: TRBD1 (6 bases). Germline assignment: CDR1 WSHSY and CDR2 SAAADI. This CDR3 is 13 amino acids long. This CDR3 is CASSGGGSYEQYF. The DNA of the CDR3 is TGTGCCAGCAGTGGGGGCGGTTCCTACGAACAGTACTTC.

The CDR3 is CSVDYSLVRQGRAFF. The DNA for the CDR3 is TGCAGCGTTGACTACTCTTTGGTACGACAGGGGAGAGCTTTCTTT. The chain carries TRBV29-1 and TRBJ1-1; 8 positions agree with TRBD1. Trimming cost V 3 bases and J 10 bases; bases outside gene matches: 16. CDR1 and CDR2 (germline): SQVTM, ANQGSEA. This CDR3 is 15 amino acids long.

This clonotype was observed many times. The chain combines TRBV10-1 with TRBJ2-5; D is unclear. This CDR3 comprises 13 residues. V was shortened by 10 bases and J by 1 base, with 13 bases between the two germline ends. CDR1 and CDR2 (germline): WNHNN, SYGVQD (reference sequence). CDR3 region: CATQESFQETQYF. In nucleotides, the CDR3 is TGCGCCACTCAAGAAAGTTTCCAAGAGACCCAGTACTTC.